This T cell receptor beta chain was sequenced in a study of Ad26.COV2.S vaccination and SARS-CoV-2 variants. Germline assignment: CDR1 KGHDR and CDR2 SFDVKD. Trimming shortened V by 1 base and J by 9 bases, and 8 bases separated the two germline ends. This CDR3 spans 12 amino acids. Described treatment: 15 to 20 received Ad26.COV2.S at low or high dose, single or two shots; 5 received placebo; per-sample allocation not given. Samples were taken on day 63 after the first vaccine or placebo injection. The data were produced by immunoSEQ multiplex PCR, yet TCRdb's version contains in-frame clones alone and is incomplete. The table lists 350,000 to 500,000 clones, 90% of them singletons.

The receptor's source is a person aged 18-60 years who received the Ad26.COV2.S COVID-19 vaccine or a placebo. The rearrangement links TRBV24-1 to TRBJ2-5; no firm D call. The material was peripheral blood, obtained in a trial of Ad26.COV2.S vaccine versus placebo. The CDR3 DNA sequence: TGTGCCACCAGTGATTTTCTCGGTTCCCAGTACTTC. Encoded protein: CATSDFLGSQYF.